Below, one T cell receptor (beta chain) is given with its context. Its antigen is unidentified. This record comes from a study of T cells expressing NK-cell markers. Across the study: Repertoire data for TCR beta were derived from sorted T cells (CD3+CD56+NKG2C+, CD3+CD56+NKG2C- and CD3+CD56-NKG2C+). Study-level findings and limits: The CD3+CD56-NKG2C+ fraction of a handful of donors was also led by these clonotypes.

Making the TCR beta cDNA relied on 5'RACE template switching with UMIs. TCRdb reanalyzed the 5' RACE reads, giving one entry per CDR3 protein sequence and no DNA. The table for this sample gives 200,000 to 300,000 distinct CDR3 sequences. The CDR3 totals 16 residues. CDR1 and CDR2 (germline): SGHRS, YFSETQ. The rearrangement links TRBV5-1 to TRBJ2-7; TCRdb proposes TRBD2, but this gene call is untestable without DNA. The receptor was isolated from a woman aged 18 to 75 in good health. The specimen sequenced was blood T cells: a sorted CD56 or NKG2C T cell subset, CD4+ or CD8+ T cells, or bulk PBMC T cells (not recorded which). This CDR3 is CASSLGGRAGRGEQYF. The full variable domain, its missing parts supplied by reference TRBV5-1 and TRBJ2-7, is KAGVTQTPRYLIKTRGQQVTLSCSPISGHRSVSWYQQTPGQGLQFLFEYFSETQRNKGNFPGRFSGRQFSNSRSEMNVSTLELGDSALYLCASSLGGRAGRGEQYFGPGTRLTVT.